The entry below gives a single T cell receptor beta chain sequence along with its context. This sample is part of a study of blood T cell repertoires in COVID-19. Overall study context: T cells, B-cell-depleted T cells, or PBMCs provided the cDNA or gDNA that served as material.

Generated by immunoSEQ multiplex PCR, the TCRdb table keeps only in-frame clones and is missing some. Counted here are roughly 300,000 clones, approximately 86% occurring once; the ten biggest clones make up 3.5% to 4.5%. This CDR3 region has 17 residues. V was pared by 0 bases and J by 4 bases, with 18 bases between. Germline loops: CDR1 LGHDT, CDR2 YNNKEL (reference sequence). Sequenced input: PBMCs or T cells enriched from blood (not recorded which). The clonotype comes from a woman between 35 and 50 years old with acute COVID-19. The chain recombines TRBV3-1 (or the pseudogene TRBV3-2) with TRBJ1-1, with D possibly matching TRBD1 (6 bases). CDR3 protein: CASSQEAAGAITTEAFF. The DNA for the CDR3 is TGTGCCAGCAGCCAAGAGGCCGCGGGGGCGATAACCACTGAAGCTTTCTTT.